This TCR beta chain was identified in a study of shared clonotypes between healthy human individuals. Under the authors' procedure: Filtering was not the same, since immunoSEQ gave junction-only sequences without quality scores. This table comes from immunoSEQ multiplex PCR, and its TCRdb copy is limited to in-frame clones, with some not included. That table supplies the V and J calls and clone size; D and trimming were determined from the DNA. The sample contains millions of clones, about 92% of which appear only once. Whole-study findings and limits: Estimated richness values were generally larger in naive subsets than in memory subsets. The sharing of 5% to 5.5% of naive CD4 clonotypes was seen across a few donors.

Naive CD8 populations comprised CD45RO-negative cells positively selected for CCR7, excluding terminally differentiated effector memory CD45RA+ cells. The CDR3 spans 12 residues. Looked up from germline, CDR1 is ENHRY and CDR2 is SYGVKD. The V end lost 2 bases, the J end lost 7 bases, and 5 bases lay between the germline ends. Remarks on this clone: No antigen is known for it.

V gene TRBV10-3 combines with J gene TRBJ2-2; D unclear. The sequence derives from a man between 18 and 35 years old in good health. Some clones in this sample may be carry-over from other donors' samples. Specimen: naive CD8+ T cells from PBMCs. The CDR3 protein is CAISEDVGELFF. CDR3 in DNA: TGTGCCATCAGTGAGGACGTCGGGGAGCTGTTTTTT.